Listed here are 26 T cell receptor beta chains from one sample, sequenced in a study of T cells in Graves' hyperthyroidism and ophthalmopathy. Amplification targeted TCR beta CDR3 regions from RNA transcripts. The TCR CDR3 first-round RT-PCR relied on the HTBI primer set. One entry per CDR3 protein results from TCRdb running MiXCR on the multiplex PCR reads. The sample records around 800,000 distinct CDR3 sequences, roughly 40% being singletons. Sequenced sample: blood. These receptors were collected from a man aged 18 to 29 with Graves' hyperthyroidism.

This sequence joins TRBV19 and TRBJ2-7; D call uncertain. Germline lookup yields CDR1 LNHDA and CDR2 SQIVND (reference sequence). There are 14 residues in the CDR3. Trimming left V 2 bases short and J 3 bases short, with 11 bases between. CDR3 sequence reads: CASSISDLYYEQYF. CDR3 DNA sequence: TGTGCCAGTAGTATATCGGACCTCTACTACGAGCAGTACTTC.

V is TRBV7-2 and J is TRBJ2-2; 12 bases line up with TRBD2. Trimming at V came to 4 bases and at J to 5 bases, leaving 5 bases not matched to a gene. Germline V gene data show CDR1 as SGHTA and CDR2 as FQGNSA. The CDR3 is 16 residues long. The CDR3 region has the DNA TGTGCCAGCAGCTCGACTAGCGGGAGTCGGACCGGGGAGCTGTTTTTT. Translating it yields CASSSTSGSRTGELFF. Drawing the rest from reference TRBV7-2 and TRBJ2-2, the complete variable domain is GAGVSQSPSNKVTEKGKDVELRCDPISGHTALYWYRQSLGQGLEFLIYFQGNSAPDKSGLPSDRFSAERTGGSVSTLTIQRTQQEDSAVYLCASSSTSGSRTGELFFGEGSRLTVL.

This clonotype showed up just a few times. This rearrangement joins TRBV20-1 to TRBJ2-5; 12 bases agree with TRBD2. CDR1 is DFQATT and CDR2 is SNEGSKA in the germline V gene (reference sequence). This CDR3 region has 14 residues. Trimming at V came to 5 bases and at J to 6 bases, leaving 7 bases not matched to a gene. The DNA for the CDR3 is TGCAGTGCTGGTACTAGCGGGGGGCGAAAGACCCAGTACTTC. It codes for CSAGTSGGRKTQYF.

This clonotype was counted a few times. The chain is built from TRBV2 and TRBJ1-1, with 8 bases that match TRBD1. There are 12 residues in the CDR3. Looked up from germline, CDR1 is SNHLY and CDR2 is FYNNEI. The J segment lost 8 bases and the V segment lost 8 bases, leaving 7 bases of the junction unmatched. CDR3 DNA: TGTGCCAGCGGGACGGACAGGGCCGAAGCTTTCTTT. Translating it yields CASGTDRAEAFF.

The chain is built from TRBV20-1 and TRBJ1-3; D perhaps matches TRBD1 (5 bases). Trimming left V 4 bases short and J 3 bases short, with 16 bases between. The CDR3 runs to 15 residues. The V gene's germline CDR1 is DFQATT and CDR2 SNEGSKA (reference sequence). CDR3 sequence: CSATGTRLLGNTIYF. The CDR3 coding sequence is TGCAGTGCTACGGGGACGAGGCTTCTTGGAAACACCATATATTTT.

The rearrangement uses TRBV12-5 and TRBJ2-7; TRBD1 matches at 7 bases. This CDR3 has 15 residues. The germline V gene has CDR1 LGHNT and CDR2 FRNRAP. J gave up 5 bases and V 0 bases, and 7 bases lay outside the gene matches. CDR3 bases: TGTGCTAGTGGTTTGGTACGCACAGGGGTCGACGAGCAGTACTTC. It yields the protein CASGLVRTGVDEQYF. Full variable domain (outside the CDR3, taken from reference TRBV12-5 and TRBJ2-7): DARVTQTPRHKVTEMGQEVTMRCQPILGHNTVFWYRQTMMQGLELLAYFRNRAPLDDSGMPKDRFSAEMPDATLATLKIQPSEPRDSAVYFCASGLVRTGVDEQYFGPGTRLTVT.

The V and J genes are TRBV4-1 and TRBJ2-5; 9 nucleotides align to TRBD1. In germline, CDR1 is MGHRA, CDR2 YSYEKL. The CDR3 has 14 residues. V trimming: 1 base; J trimming: 5 bases; junction bases outside the gene matches: 2. DNA of the CDR3: TGCGCCAGCAGCCAAGGGACAGGGGCCGAGACCCAGTACTTC. Amino acid sequence: CASSQGTGAETQYF.

This chain connects TRBV29-1 to TRBJ2-2; the match to TRBD2 covers 8 bases. The CDR3 totals 16 residues. The J segment lost 5 bases and the V segment lost 4 bases, leaving 12 bases of the junction unmatched. Germline-derived CDR1 and CDR2 are SQVTM and ANQGSEA. DNA of the CDR3: TGCAGCGTTGGAGTAGGCGGGAGGAGAGGGACCGGGGAGCTGTTTTTT. Its translation: CSVGVGGRRGTGELFF.

This clonotype was picked up a small number of times. The chain couples TRBV5-4 to TRBJ1-2, with D perhaps matching TRBD1 (5 bases). CDR3 size: 14 residues. CDR1 and CDR2 from the germline V gene are SGHNT and YYREEE (reference sequence). Trimming left V 4 bases short and J 1 base short, with 11 bases between. The CDR3 protein is CASSGGDRNYGYTF. The CDR3 DNA reads TGTGCCAGCAGCGGCGGGGACCGTAACTATGGCTACACCTTC.

This clonotype was observed a single time. This chain uses TRBV20-1 with TRBJ2-2; no clear D gene. The CDR3 sequence is 14 residues long. CDR1 and CDR2 (germline): DFQATT, SNEGSKA (reference sequence). The V end was cut by 4 bases, the J end by 1 base, with 10 bases between. For the CDR3, the DNA is TGCAGTGCTAACTCTCCCCAGAACACCGGGGAGCTGTTTTTT. Translated, it gives CSANSPQNTGELFF.

The CDR3 region is CASSPFGSPNEQYF. In DNA, the CDR3 is TGTGCCAGCAGTCCTTTCGGGTCCCCCAACGAGCAGTACTTC. This rearrangement joins TRBV12-3 or TRBV12-4 to TRBJ2-7; no definite D call. The CDR3 is 14 residues long. Between the trimmed V and J ends, which lost 5 bases and 5 bases, there was a span of 16 bases.

This clonotype occurred many times. The rearrangement uses TRBV19 and TRBJ1-2; D is unclear. Trimming shortened V by 5 bases and J by 8 bases, and 18 bases separated the two germline ends. CDR3 length: 14 amino acids. Per germline, CDR1 LNHDA and CDR2 SQIVND (reference sequence). The CDR3 here is CASSRDDTFWGYTF. The CDR3, as DNA: TGTGCCAGTAGTCGTGACGACACATTCTGGGGCTACACCTTC.

This chain uses TRBV19 with TRBJ1-4, with a weak D call TRBD1 (6 bases). The germline gives CDR1 LNHDA, CDR2 SQIVND (reference sequence). V was cut by 7 bases and J by 4 bases, with 16 bases left in between. This CDR3 comprises 15 residues. The CDR3 reads CASTLQGNDNEKLFF. The CDR3 DNA reads as TGTGCCAGTACCTTACAGGGAAACGATAATGAAAAACTGTTTTTT.

The chain employs TRBV2 and TRBJ2-7; no clear D gene. This CDR3 is built from 16 residues. Germline V CDR1 and CDR2: SNHLY, FYNNEI. V was trimmed by 1 base and J by 2 bases, leaving 15 bases between them. As DNA, the CDR3 is TGTGCCAGCAGTGAAGGTCCGGGCAGGCGGCCCTACGAGCAGTACTTC. Protein sequence: CASSEGPGRRPYEQYF.

Points on this clonotype: Mismatch with germline at one junction end may stem from a read error. The chain couples TRBV12-3 or TRBV12-4 to TRBJ1-5; D ambiguous. The CDR3 length is 12 residues. Written as DNA, the CDR3 is TGTGCCAGCAGTCCACGGGTTCAGCCCCGGCATTTT. The encoded protein is CASSPRVQPRHF.

V gene TRBV7-2 combines with J gene TRBJ2-7; 8 bases match TRBD1. The germline CDR1 and CDR2 sequences are SGHTA and FQGNSA. CDR3 length: 14 amino acids. The ends lost 3 bases at V and 6 bases at J; junction bases unmatched: 7. The CDR3 region has the DNA TGTGCCAGCAGCTTCGCCGGACAGGGTGGCGAGCAGTACTTC. Its protein is CASSFAGQGGEQYF.

This clonotype was recorded at least ten times. The V call is TRBV7-9, the J call TRBJ1-1; D call uncertain. This CDR3 is 10 amino acids long. Germline loops: CDR1 SEHNR, CDR2 FQNEAQ (reference sequence). Trimming removed 5 bases at V and 8 bases at J, with 6 bases between. DNA for the CDR3: TGTGCCAGCAGCCCGCACGAAGCTTTCTTT. It yields the protein CASSPHEAFF.

As to this clonotype: This sequence may be a read error, since a much larger clone differs from it by one base. This chain joins TRBV7-8 and TRBJ1-1; 7 bases match TRBD1. CDR3 size: 15 residues. Germline-derived CDR1 and CDR2 are SGHVS and FQNEAQ. V lost 2 bases to trimming and J lost 2 bases; unmatched junction nucleotides: 5. In DNA, the CDR3 is TGTGCCAGCAGCTTAATGACAGGGAGTAACACTGAAGCTTTCTTT. Encoded protein: CASSLMTGSNTEAFF.

V usage is TRBV24-1 and J usage is TRBJ2-5; a weak D match, TRBD2 (6 bases). V dropped 11 bases and J dropped 1 base, with 13 bases sitting between them. The CDR3 has 13 residues. The germline V gene has CDR1 KGHDR and CDR2 SFDVKD. Here the CDR3 reads CARDGGLQETQYF. The CDR3 bases are TGTGCCAGAGATGGGGGACTCCAAGAGACCCAGTACTTC.

This clonotype was observed a few times. The CDR3 loop reads CASSFGTRGHEQYF. The CDR3 nucleotides are TGTGCCAGCAGCTTCGGGACTAGGGGCCACGAGCAGTACTTC. V gene TRBV7-2 combines with J gene TRBJ2-7, with 8 bases aligning to TRBD2. This CDR3 region has 14 residues. In germline, CDR1 is SGHTA, CDR2 FQGNSA. Trimming at V came to 3 bases and at J to 5 bases, leaving 6 bases not matched to a gene.

This clonotype has a count of ten or more. V usage is TRBV2 and J usage is TRBJ1-5; 7 bases are a match to TRBD1. V gave up 8 bases and J gave up 3 bases; unmatched junction bases: 7. Germline loops: CDR1 SNHLY, CDR2 FYNNEI. The CDR3 is 14 residues long. The CDR3 DNA reads TGTGCCAGCGGGGGGGACAGAACCAATCAGCCCCAGCATTTT. Translating gives CASGGDRTNQPQHF.

The chain is built from TRBV9 and TRBJ2-5; TRBD2 aligns across 14 bases. This CDR3 comprises 16 residues. Losses at the gene ends were 5 bases for V and 4 bases for J; bases not matched to a gene: 7. Germline V gives CDR1 SGDLS, CDR2 YYNGEE. The CDR3 coding sequence is TGTGCCAGCAGTGAGGGGACTAGCGGGAGTGGAGAGACCCAGTACTTC. It codes for CASSEGTSGSGETQYF.

The chain uses TRBV10-3 and TRBJ1-2; D uncertain. Between the trimmed V and J ends, which lost 0 bases and 4 bases, there was a span of 15 bases. Per germline, CDR1 ENHRY and CDR2 SYGVKD. There are 16 residues in the CDR3. CDR3 bases: TGTGCCATCAGTGAGTCGAAGGCCGAACCATTCTATGGCTACACCTTC. Amino acid sequence: CAISESKAEPFYGYTF.

This clonotype was counted only a few times. The rearrangement joins TRBV5-1 to TRBJ1-6; possible D gene TRBD1, 6 bases. Germline CDR1 and CDR2: SGHRS and YFSETQ. This CDR3 contains 14 residues. Trimming removed 5 bases from V and 8 bases from J, with 14 bases in between. The CDR3 nucleotides read TGCGCCAGCAGAGACAGGTCTACGTATTCACCCCTCCACTTT. This codes for CASRDRSTYSPLHF.

Here the CDR3 reads CASRVWENTEAFF. DNA of the CDR3: TGTGCCAGCAGGGTGTGGGAGAACACTGAAGCTTTCTTT. The rearrangement joins TRBV5-6 to TRBJ1-1; no clear D. Germline assignment: CDR1 SGHDT and CDR2 YYEEEE. V was clipped by 5 bases and J by 1 base, with 9 bases between them. This CDR3 spans 13 amino acids.

On this clonotype: The junction and the germline gene differ at one end; a read error may be behind it. This chain joins TRBV9 and TRBJ1-4; 12 bases are shared with TRBD1. The CDR3 totals 16 residues. Per germline, CDR1 SGDLS and CDR2 YYNGEE. The CDR3 region is CASSHGRDRGREKLFF. For the CDR3, the DNA is TGCGCCAGCAGCCACGGGAGGGACAGGGGGCGCGAAAAACTGTTTTTT.